This T cell receptor beta chain was sequenced in a study of blood T cell repertoires in COVID-19. Study overall: Whether acute or convalescent, the COVID-19 samples came from the United States, Italy and Spain. PBMCs, B-cell-depleted T cells, or T cells were the source of the cDNA or gDNA that made up the material.

Authors' methods: Nucleated cell number was recorded as an estimate derived from reference gene primer amplification. Only in-frame clones appear in the TCRdb table, and some are missing; sequencing was by immunoSEQ multiplex PCR. For V, J and clone size, that table is used; D and trimming come from the DNA. The sample includes fewer than 200,000 clones, 80% to 90% of them seen just once. Trimming cost V 4 bases and J 0 bases, with 7 bases left between them. The germline V gene encodes CDR1 LGHNA and CDR2 YSLEER. The length of the CDR3 is 14 residues. This chain connects TRBV4-3 to TRBJ1-5; D unresolved. This TCR was recovered from a man aged 50 to 60 with active or convalescent COVID-19. The sequenced material came from peripheral blood. The CDR3 DNA is TGCGCCAGCAGCCCGGGAGTTAGCAATCAGCCCCAGCATTTT. Translated, it gives CASSPGVSNQPQHF.